This T cell receptor beta chain was profiled in a study of regulatory T cells in long-lasting Graves disease. The sample holds many counts of this clonotype. Combining iRepertoire HTBI primers with Arm-PCR of CDR3 regions, the authors built TCR beta libraries. TCRdb reprocessed the multiplex PCR reads with MiXCR, giving one entry per CDR3 protein. Of roughly 510,000 distinct CDR3 sequences listed, roughly 16% were seen once; the top ten hold more than 10%. The CDR3 covers 15 residues. Germline values: CDR1 DFQATT, CDR2 SNEGSKA (reference sequence). V was clipped by 3 bases and J by 8 bases; unmatched bases: 11. Time point meaning: newly diagnosed GD, antithyroid drugs for less than 3 months. The TCR library was made from RNA that had been extracted from PBMCs in TRIzol. This same sample was also taken into another study, of T cells in Graves' hyperthyroidism and ophthalmopathy.

The rearrangement joins TRBV20-1 to TRBJ2-1, with 9 bases lining up with TRBD2. The receptor was isolated from a man aged 18 to 35 with Graves disease. Sequenced material: peripheral blood mononuclear cells (PBMCs), taken at new diagnosis, from a patient treated with antithyroid drugs. The CDR3, as DNA: TGCAGTGCTAGTCCCCATAGCGGGAGTGCATATGAGCAGTTCTTC. Translated, it gives CSASPHSGSAYEQFF.